A selection of T cell receptor beta chains follows, all from one sample in a study of T cells after yellow fever vaccination. TCRdb passed the 5' RACE reads through MiXCR, listing each CDR3 protein once. Of around 320,000 distinct CDR3 sequences detected, around 4.5% appear once; the ten largest clones hold 15% to 20%. The specimen was PBMCs, collected 15 days after the yellow fever booster vaccination. The receptors were gathered from a young man who received the YFV17D yellow fever vaccine. Both conserved end residues are part of each CDR3. Fields, in order: V gene, D gene, J gene, clone size, CDR3 protein, CDR3 DNA. The D gene is left open where the match is weak. Some rows mark clone size as missing; the rest say once, few, many or name a class of expanded clone.

TRBV11-2,.,TRBJ2-5,.,CASSLGGLATYF,TGTGCCAGCAGCTTAGGGGGACTGGCCACGTACTTC
TRBV7-8,TRBD2,TRBJ2-2,.,CASSPVSLADTGELFF,TGTGCCAGCAGCCCCGTGTCACTAGCGGACACCGGGGAGCTGTTTTTT
TRBV7-2,.,TRBJ2-7,.,CASSPEGSRYYEQYF,TGTGCCAGCAGCCCTGAAGGGTCCAGATACTACGAGCAGTACTTC
TRBV15,.,TRBJ1-3,many,CATSRDPDNPGNTIYF,TGTGCCACCAGCAGAGATCCGGACAACCCTGGAAACACCATATATTTT
TRBV7-2,TRBD1,TRBJ2-5,few,CASSSQTGTETQYF,TGTGCCAGCAGCTCCCAGACAGGGACAGAGACCCAGTACTTC
TRBV7-9,.,TRBJ2-5,many,CASSLASLGGETQYF,TGTGCCAGCAGCTTAGCGTCACTGGGGGGAGAGACCCAGTACTTC
TRBV27,TRBD1,TRBJ1-5,.,CASSLSRDRAGQPQHF,TGTGCCAGCAGTTTATCCCGGGACAGGGCTGGTCAGCCCCAGCATTTT
TRBV9,.,TRBJ1-5,many,CASSVDGMGQPQHF,TGTGCCAGCAGCGTAGACGGAATGGGTCAGCCCCAGCATTTT
TRBV4-1,.,TRBJ2-5,many,CASSQRVVGPMETQYF,TGCGCCAGCAGCCAAAGGGTAGTCGGCCCGATGGAGACCCAGTACTTC
TRBV12-3/TRBV12-4,.,TRBJ2-7,.,CASSLPLGEQYF,TGTGCCAGCAGTTTACCCCTAGGCGAGCAGTACTTC
TRBV18,TRBD2,TRBJ2-3,many,CASSNPGLAISSDTQYF,TGTGCCAGCTCAAACCCGGGACTAGCGATATCCTCAGATACGCAGTATTTT
TRBV7-9,.,TRBJ2-5,.,CASLDGGAQETQYF,TGTGCCAGCCTCGACGGGGGCGCTCAAGAGACCCAGTACTTC
TRBV11-1,.,TRBJ1-1,many,CASSLDLRTPEAFF,TGTGCCAGCAGCTTGGACCTCCGGACCCCTGAAGCTTTCTTT
TRBV27,.,TRBJ2-1,many,CASRRVGQQFF,TGTGCCAGCCGCAGGGTCGGGCAGCAGTTCTTC
TRBV3-1,.,TRBJ2-1,few,CASSQWGAGDYNEQFF,TGTGCCAGCAGCCAATGGGGGGCGGGGGATTACAATGAGCAGTTCTTC
TRBV28,.,TRBJ1-1,many,CASSLPMTPEAFF,TGTGCCAGCAGTTTACCCATGACACCTGAAGCTTTCTTT
TRBV12-3/TRBV12-4,.,TRBJ2-1,few,CASSLGPTVGYNEQFF,TGTGCCAGCAGTCTGGGACCCACGGTGGGTTACAATGAGCAGTTCTTC
TRBV7-9,.,TRBJ1-6,many,CASSLQDYNSPLHF,TGTGCCAGCAGCTTACAGGACTATAATTCACCCCTCCACTTT
TRBV5-1,.,TRBJ2-7,many,CASSLGDLPYEQYF,TGCGCCAGCAGCTTGGGGGATCTTCCCTACGAGCAGTACTTC
TRBV5-5,.,TRBJ1-6,few,CASSPGGGTGVNSPLHF,TGTGCCAGCAGCCCCGGCGGGGGCACAGGTGTTAATTCACCCCTCCACTTT
TRBV5-5,TRBD2,TRBJ2-1,few,CASSLAAGASYNEQFF,TGTGCCAGCAGCTTGGCAGCGGGGGCGTCCTACAATGAGCAGTTCTTC
TRBV5-1,.,TRBJ1-1,many,CASSLDGVTEAFF,TGCGCCAGCAGCTTGGACGGGGTTACTGAAGCTTTCTTT
TRBV7-2,.,TRBJ2-5,many,CASSLFGAGQETQYF,TGTGCCAGCAGCTTATTCGGTGCGGGTCAAGAGACCCAGTACTTC
TRBV12-3/TRBV12-4,TRBD2,TRBJ2-1,many,CASSLALISGGVF,TGTGCCAGCAGTTTAGCGCTGATTAGCGGGGGGGTATTC
TRBV12-3/TRBV12-4,.,TRBJ1-1,many,CASSTTGSNTEAFF,TGTGCCAGCAGCACGACAGGCTCGAACACTGAAGCTTTCTTT
TRBV2,.,TRBJ2-5,.,CASSDLGQETQYF,TGTGCCAGCAGTGATCTGGGGCAAGAGACCCAGTACTTC
TRBV4-3,.,TRBJ2-5,.,CASSQDRRRGGETQYF,TGCGCCAGCAGCCAAGATCGGCGGAGAGGGGGGGAGACCCAGTACTTC
TRBV29-1,TRBD2,TRBJ2-3,few,CSVDGGGNTDTQYF,TGCAGCGTTGACGGGGGGGGGAACACAGATACGCAGTATTTT
TRBV11-2,TRBD2,TRBJ2-1,.,CASSQGGGTSGGARNNEQFF,TGTGCCAGCAGCCAAGGAGGCGGGACTAGCGGGGGGGCTAGGAACAATGAGCAGTTCTTC
TRBV4-2,TRBD1,TRBJ1-1,few,CASSRGTGANTEAFF,TGTGCCAGCAGCCGTGGGACAGGGGCTAACACTGAAGCTTTCTTT
TRBV7-9,TRBD2,TRBJ2-1,few,CASSLFPSGDNEQFF,TGTGCCAGCAGCTTATTCCCCAGCGGGGATAATGAGCAGTTCTTC
TRBV29-1,TRBD1,TRBJ1-2,few,CSGGGQGNYGYTF,TGCAGCGGAGGGGGACAGGGTAACTATGGCTACACCTTC
TRBV7-2,.,TRBJ1-5,.,CASSLVAGFSNQPQHF,TGTGCCAGCAGCTTAGTAGCGGGTTTTAGCAATCAGCCCCAGCATTTT
TRBV6-6,TRBD2,TRBJ2-3,many,CASSYSAAGGQNTQYF,TGTGCCAGCAGTTACTCGGCAGCGGGGGGGCAAAATACGCAGTATTTT
TRBV7-2,.,TRBJ2-1,many,CASSSRRGDRYNEQFF,TGTGCCAGCAGCTCCCGGCGGGGAGACCGGTACAATGAGCAGTTCTTC
TRBV7-9,.,TRBJ2-1,many,CASSFRRGHEQFF,TGTGCCAGCAGCTTTCGGCGGGGGCATGAGCAGTTCTTC
TRBV20-1,.,TRBJ1-2,.,CSARDQRGISYGYTF,TGCAGTGCTAGAGATCAACGGGGGATTAGCTATGGCTACACCTTC
TRBV12-3/TRBV12-4,.,TRBJ2-5,.,CASSLEARWTQYF,TGTGCCAGCAGTTTAGAGGCCCGGTGGACCCAGTACTTC
TRBV20-1,.,TRBJ1-1,.,CSARDLRSPEAFF,TGCAGTGCTAGAGATCTGAGATCCCCTGAAGCTTTCTTT
TRBV10-3,.,TRBJ2-7,many,CAIRGGPEQYF,TGTGCCATCAGAGGGGGGCCCGAGCAGTACTTC
TRBV29-1,TRBD1,TRBJ1-2,.,CSVRDRGPLDYGYTF,TGCAGCGTGAGGGACAGGGGACCATTAGACTATGGCTACACCTTC
TRBV10-3,.,TRBJ1-2,.,CAIKEGRDYGYTF,TGTGCCATCAAGGAGGGGAGGGACTATGGCTACACCTTC
TRBV3-1,.,TRBJ1-5,.,CASSQTPKGPQHF,TGTGCCAGCAGCCAAACCCCGAAAGGGCCCCAGCATTTT
TRBV18,.,TRBJ2-5,many,CASSPGSETQYF,TGTGCCAGCTCACCAGGGAGCGAGACCCAGTACTTC
TRBV12-3/TRBV12-4,TRBD1,TRBJ1-5,many,CASRRTGRQPQHF,TGTGCCAGCAGGCGGACAGGGCGACAGCCCCAGCATTTT
TRBV7-3,.,TRBJ2-5,few,CASSFWAGETQYF,TGTGCCAGCAGCTTTTGGGCGGGAGAGACCCAGTACTTC
TRBV2,TRBD1,TRBJ1-2,.,CASIETGAFGYTF,TGTGCCAGCATAGAGACAGGGGCGTTCGGCTACACCTTC
TRBV12-3/TRBV12-4,TRBD2,TRBJ2-1,.,CASSLTSGGHNEQFF,TGTGCCAGCAGTCTTACTAGCGGGGGGCACAATGAGCAGTTCTTC
TRBV28,.,TRBJ2-3,many,CASTSRGGADTQYF,TGTGCCAGCACTTCGAGGGGGGGTGCAGATACGCAGTATTTT
TRBV9,TRBD2,TRBJ2-1,many,CASSVGGGAVNEQFF,TGTGCCAGCAGCGTTGGCGGGGGGGCCGTCAATGAGCAGTTCTTC
TRBV6-2/TRBV6-3,.,TRBJ1-1,few,CASSYSTGRMNTEAFF,TGTGCCAGCAGTTACTCCACAGGGAGAATGAACACTGAAGCTTTCTTT
TRBV5-1,.,TRBJ1-5,many,CASSLDGAGNQPQHF,TGCGCCAGCAGCTTGGACGGGGCCGGCAATCAGCCCCAGCATTTT
TRBV7-7,TRBD1,TRBJ2-5,few,CASSRDRGWETQYF,TGTGCCAGCAGCCGGGACAGGGGTTGGGAGACCCAGTACTTC
TRBV28,.,TRBJ2-5,.,CASEGDPIQETQYF,TGTGCCAGCGAGGGAGATCCGATACAAGAGACCCAGTACTTC
TRBV19,.,TRBJ1-1,few,CASSTPRGARTEAFF,TGTGCCAGTAGTACCCCTCGGGGGGCGCGGACTGAAGCTTTCTTT
TRBV9,.,TRBJ2-1,many,CASSVRGTYNEQFF,TGTGCCAGCAGCGTACGGGGTACCTACAATGAGCAGTTCTTC
TRBV20-1,TRBD2,TRBJ2-3,medium-sized,CSASQRTSGTDTQYF,TGCAGTGCTAGCCAAAGAACTAGCGGGACAGATACGCAGTATTTT
TRBV7-2,TRBD2,TRBJ2-5,.,CASSSQTSGGYQETQYF,TGTGCCAGCAGCTCCCAGACTAGCGGGGGGTACCAAGAGACCCAGTACTTC
TRBV7-8,.,TRBJ2-7,.,CASSRGAPYEQYF,TGTGCCAGCTCCCGGGGGGCCCCCTACGAGCAGTACTTC
TRBV25-1,.,TRBJ2-7,many,CASSVDAYEQYF,TGTGCCAGCAGTGTGGACGCCTACGAGCAGTACTTC